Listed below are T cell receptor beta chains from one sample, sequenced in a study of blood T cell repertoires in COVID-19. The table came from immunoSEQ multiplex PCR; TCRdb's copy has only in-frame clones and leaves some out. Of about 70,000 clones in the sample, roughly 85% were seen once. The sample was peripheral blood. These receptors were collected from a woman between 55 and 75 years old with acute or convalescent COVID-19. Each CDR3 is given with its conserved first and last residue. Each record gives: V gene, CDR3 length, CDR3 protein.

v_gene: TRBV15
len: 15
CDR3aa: CATSRERVANEKLFF

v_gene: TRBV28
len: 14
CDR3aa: CASSGQGVTYEQYF

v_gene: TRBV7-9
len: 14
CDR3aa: CASSQRTGDTEAFF

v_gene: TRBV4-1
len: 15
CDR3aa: CASSRSGGENTEAFF

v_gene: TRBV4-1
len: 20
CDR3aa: CASSRRQVTGTGGGNTEAFF

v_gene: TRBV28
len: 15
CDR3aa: CASSFGGQGNEKLFF

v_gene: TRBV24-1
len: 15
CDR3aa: CATSDYGQGTDTQYF

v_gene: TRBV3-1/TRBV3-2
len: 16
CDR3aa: CASSFWRASGSNEQFF

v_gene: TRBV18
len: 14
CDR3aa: CASSPPPRGNTIYF

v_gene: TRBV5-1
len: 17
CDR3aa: CASSQLHLAGGQETQYF

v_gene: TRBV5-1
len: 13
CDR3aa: CASSPFPQETQYF

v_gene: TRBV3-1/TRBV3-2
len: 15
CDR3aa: CASSPSRDRATGYTF

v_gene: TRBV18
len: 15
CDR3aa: CASSPPGFGMDGYTF

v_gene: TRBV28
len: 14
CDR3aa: CASSAGTSIYEQYF

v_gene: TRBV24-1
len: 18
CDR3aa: CATSDSSGGSGNFYEQYF

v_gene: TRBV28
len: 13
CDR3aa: CASTDRGNYEQYF

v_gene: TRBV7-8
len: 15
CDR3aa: CASSLPTGTGETQYF

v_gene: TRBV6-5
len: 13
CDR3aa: CASRGGPNTEAFF

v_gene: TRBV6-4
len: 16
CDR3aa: CASSDLAGDGTGELFF

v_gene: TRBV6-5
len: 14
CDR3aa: CASGQTEYNSPLHF

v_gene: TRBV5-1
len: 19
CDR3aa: CASSNTGTSGGAFPDTQYF

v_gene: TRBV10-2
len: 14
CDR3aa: CASKTGGQRETQYF

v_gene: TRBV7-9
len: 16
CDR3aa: CASSRPSGGASYEQYF

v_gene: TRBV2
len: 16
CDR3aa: CASSDGTSGGKETQYF

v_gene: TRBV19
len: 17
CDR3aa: CASAGTGVPIGVQPQHF

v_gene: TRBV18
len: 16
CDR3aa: CASSPTRERGTDTQYF

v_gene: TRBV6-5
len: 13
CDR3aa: CASSRDLNEKLFF